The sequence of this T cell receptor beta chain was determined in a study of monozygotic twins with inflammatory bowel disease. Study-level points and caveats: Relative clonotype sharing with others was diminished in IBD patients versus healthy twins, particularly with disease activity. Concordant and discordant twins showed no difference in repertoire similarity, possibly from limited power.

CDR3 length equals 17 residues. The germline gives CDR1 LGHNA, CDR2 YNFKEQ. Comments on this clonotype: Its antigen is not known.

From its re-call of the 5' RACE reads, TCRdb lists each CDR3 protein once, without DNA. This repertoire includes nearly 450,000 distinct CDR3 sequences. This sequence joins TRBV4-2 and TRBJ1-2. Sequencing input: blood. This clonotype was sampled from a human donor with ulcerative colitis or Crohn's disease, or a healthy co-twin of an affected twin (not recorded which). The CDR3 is CASSQAESVYSNYGYTF.